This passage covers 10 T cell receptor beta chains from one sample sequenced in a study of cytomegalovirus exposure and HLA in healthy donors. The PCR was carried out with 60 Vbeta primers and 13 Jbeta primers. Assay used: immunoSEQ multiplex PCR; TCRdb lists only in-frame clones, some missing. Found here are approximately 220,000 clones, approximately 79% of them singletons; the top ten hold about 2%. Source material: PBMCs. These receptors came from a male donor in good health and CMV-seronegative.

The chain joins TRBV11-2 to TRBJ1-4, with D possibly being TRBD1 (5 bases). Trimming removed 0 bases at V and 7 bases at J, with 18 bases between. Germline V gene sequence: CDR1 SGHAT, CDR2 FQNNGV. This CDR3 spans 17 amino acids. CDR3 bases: TGTGCCAGCAGCTTAGAGACTACATGGGGGGGTTCTGAAAAACTGTTTTTT. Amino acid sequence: CASSLETTWGGSEKLFF.

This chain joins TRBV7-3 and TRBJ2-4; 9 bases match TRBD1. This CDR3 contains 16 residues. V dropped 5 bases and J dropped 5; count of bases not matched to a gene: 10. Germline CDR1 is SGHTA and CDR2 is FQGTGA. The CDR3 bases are TGTGCCAGCAGCGTCTCCGGGACAGGGTACCAAAACATTCAGTACTTC. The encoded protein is CASSVSGTGYQNIQYF.

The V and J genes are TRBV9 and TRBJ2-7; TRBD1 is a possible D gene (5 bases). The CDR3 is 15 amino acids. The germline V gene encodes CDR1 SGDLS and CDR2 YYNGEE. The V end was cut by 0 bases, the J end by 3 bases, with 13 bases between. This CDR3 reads CASSVEGRADYEQYF. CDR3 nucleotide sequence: TGTGCCAGCAGCGTAGAGGGCAGGGCTGACTACGAGCAGTACTTC.

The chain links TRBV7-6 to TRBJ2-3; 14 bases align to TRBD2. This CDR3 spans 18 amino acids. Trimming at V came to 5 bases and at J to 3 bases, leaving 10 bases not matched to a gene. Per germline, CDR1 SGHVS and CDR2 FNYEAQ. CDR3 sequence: CASSRTSGGTRVTDTQYF. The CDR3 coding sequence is TGTGCCAGCAGCCGGACTAGCGGGGGGACCCGGGTGACAGATACGCAGTATTTT.

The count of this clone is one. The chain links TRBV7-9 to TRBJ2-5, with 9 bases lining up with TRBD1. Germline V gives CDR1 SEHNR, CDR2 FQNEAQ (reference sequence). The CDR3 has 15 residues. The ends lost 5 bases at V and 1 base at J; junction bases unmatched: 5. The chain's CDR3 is CASSPRDRAQETQYF. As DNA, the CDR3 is TGTGCCAGCAGCCCAAGGGACAGGGCCCAAGAGACCCAGTACTTC.

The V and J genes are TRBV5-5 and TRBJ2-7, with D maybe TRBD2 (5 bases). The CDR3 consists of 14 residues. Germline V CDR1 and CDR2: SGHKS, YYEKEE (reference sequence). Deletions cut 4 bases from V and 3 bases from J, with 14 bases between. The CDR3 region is CASSLTGLLYEQYF. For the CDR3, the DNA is TGTGCCAGCAGCCTAACCGGACTGCTCTACGAGCAGTACTTC.

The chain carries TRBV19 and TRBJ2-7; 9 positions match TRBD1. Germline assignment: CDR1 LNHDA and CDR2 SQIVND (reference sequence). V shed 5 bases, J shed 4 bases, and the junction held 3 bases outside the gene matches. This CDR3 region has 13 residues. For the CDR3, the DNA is TGTGCCAGTAGTGACAGGGGGGCTTACGAGCAGTACTTC. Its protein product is CASSDRGAYEQYF.

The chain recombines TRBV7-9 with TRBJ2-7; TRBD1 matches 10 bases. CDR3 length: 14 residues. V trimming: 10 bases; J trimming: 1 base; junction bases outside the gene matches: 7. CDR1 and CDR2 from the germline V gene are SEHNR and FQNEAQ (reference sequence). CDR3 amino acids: CATTGTGASYEQYF. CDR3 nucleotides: TGTGCCACGACCGGGACAGGGGCATCCTACGAGCAGTACTTC.

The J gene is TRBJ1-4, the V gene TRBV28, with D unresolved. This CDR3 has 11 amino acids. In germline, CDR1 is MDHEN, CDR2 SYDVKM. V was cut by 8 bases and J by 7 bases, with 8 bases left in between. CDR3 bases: TGTGCCAGCTCCCGGGGTGAAAAACTGTTTTTT. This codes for CASSRGEKLFF.

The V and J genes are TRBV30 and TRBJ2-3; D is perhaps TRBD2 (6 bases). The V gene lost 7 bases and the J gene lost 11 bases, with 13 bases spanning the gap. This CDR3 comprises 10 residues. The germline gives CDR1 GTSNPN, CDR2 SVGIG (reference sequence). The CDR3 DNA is TGTGCCTTACTCCGGGGGATGCAGTATTTT. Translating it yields CALLRGMQYF.